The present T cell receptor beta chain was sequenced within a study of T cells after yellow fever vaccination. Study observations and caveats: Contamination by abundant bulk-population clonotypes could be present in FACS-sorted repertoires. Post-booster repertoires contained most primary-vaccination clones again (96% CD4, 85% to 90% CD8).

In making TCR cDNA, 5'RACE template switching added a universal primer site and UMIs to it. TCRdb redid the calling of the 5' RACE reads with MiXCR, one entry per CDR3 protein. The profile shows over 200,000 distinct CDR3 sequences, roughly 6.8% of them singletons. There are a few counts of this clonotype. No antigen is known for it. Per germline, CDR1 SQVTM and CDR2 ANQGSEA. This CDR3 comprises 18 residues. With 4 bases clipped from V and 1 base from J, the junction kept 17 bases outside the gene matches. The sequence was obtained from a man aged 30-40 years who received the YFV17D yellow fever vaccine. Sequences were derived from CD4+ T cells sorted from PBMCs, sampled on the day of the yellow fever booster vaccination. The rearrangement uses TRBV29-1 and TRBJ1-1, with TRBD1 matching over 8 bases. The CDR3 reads CSVVRWTKRQGTNTEAFF. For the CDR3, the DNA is TGCAGCGTTGTTCGGTGGACAAAAAGACAGGGGACGAACACTGAAGCTTTCTTT.